This record covers a single TCR beta chain. The antigen is not known. In the authors' methods: ImmunoSEQ junction-only sequences lacked quality scores, so their filtering differed. TCRdb's table, derived via immunoSEQ multiplex PCR, lists solely in-frame clones and lacks some. The DNA gave D and trimming, while V, J and clone size come from that table. This repertoire shows roughly 400,000 clones, 96% found once; its top ten account for approximately 0.32%. The entry originates in a study of shared clonotypes between healthy human individuals. Study-wide points: Even with large depth, rarefaction showed that sorted-subset sequencing was incomplete.

The CDR3 has 14 residues. Trimming stripped 0 bases from V and 4 bases from J, with 10 bases between. CDR1 is SGDLS, CDR2 YYNGEE, per germline. The TCR comes from a young man in good health. The source material was memory CD8+ T cells sorted from blood. As for subset: CD45RO+ cells pooled with CCR7-negative TemRA cells. This rearrangement joins TRBV9 to TRBJ2-5; the D is unclear. Here the CDR3 DNA reads TGTGCCAGCAGCGTAGGGATACAATTAGAGACCCAGTACTTC. This codes for CASSVGIQLETQYF.